This T cell receptor (beta chain) comes out of a study of cytomegalovirus exposure and HLA in healthy donors. Study-wide points: A cluster of highly shared sequence variants was likely a sequencing artifact.

The study ran its PCR with 60 Vbeta and 13 Jbeta primers. The protocol was immunoSEQ multiplex PCR, while the TCRdb copy is restricted to in-frame clones and leaves out a portion. The data contain 100,000 or so clones, 81% of them singletons. About this clone: No antigen is known for it.

Each donor was healthy, and each was a bone marrow donor. The study sampled nominally healthy donors, though unrecorded immune exposures were likely. With V trimmed by 6 bases and J by 1 base, 12 bases remained unmatched. This CDR3 has 16 residues. The germline V gene has CDR1 SNHLY and CDR2 FYNNEI. The receptor's source is a man aged 35 to 55 in good health and CMV-seropositive. Sequenced: PBMCs. J is TRBJ2-7 and V is TRBV2, with 7 positions matching TRBD1. CDR3 protein: CASRDDRDSLSYEQYF. The CDR3 bases are TGTGCCAGCAGGGACGACCGGGACAGTCTTTCCTACGAGCAGTACTTC.